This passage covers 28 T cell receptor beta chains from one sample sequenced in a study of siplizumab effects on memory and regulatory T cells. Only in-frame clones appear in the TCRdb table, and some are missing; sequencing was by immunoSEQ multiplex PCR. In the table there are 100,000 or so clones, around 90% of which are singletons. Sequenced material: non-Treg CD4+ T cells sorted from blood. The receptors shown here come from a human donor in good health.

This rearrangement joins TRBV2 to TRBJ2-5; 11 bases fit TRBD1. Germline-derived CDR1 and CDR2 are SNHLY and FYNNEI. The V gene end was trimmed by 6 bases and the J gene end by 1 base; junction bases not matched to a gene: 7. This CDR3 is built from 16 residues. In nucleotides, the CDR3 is TGTGCCAGCAGATCGTCCGGGACAGGGGGCCAAGAGACCCAGTACTTC. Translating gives CASRSSGTGGQETQYF. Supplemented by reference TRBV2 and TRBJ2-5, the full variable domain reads EPEVTQTPSHQVTQMGQEVILRCVPISNHLYFYWYRQILGQKVEFLVSFYNNEISEKSEIFDDQFSVERPDGSNFTLKIRSTKLEDSAMYFCASRSSGTGGQETQYFGPGTRLLVL.

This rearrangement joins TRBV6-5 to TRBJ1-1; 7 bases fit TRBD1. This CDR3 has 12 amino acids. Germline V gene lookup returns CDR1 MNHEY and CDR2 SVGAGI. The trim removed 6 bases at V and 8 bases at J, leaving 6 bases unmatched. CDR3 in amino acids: CASSRGQDEAFF. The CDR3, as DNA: TGTGCCAGCAGCCGCGGACAGGACGAAGCTTTCTTT.

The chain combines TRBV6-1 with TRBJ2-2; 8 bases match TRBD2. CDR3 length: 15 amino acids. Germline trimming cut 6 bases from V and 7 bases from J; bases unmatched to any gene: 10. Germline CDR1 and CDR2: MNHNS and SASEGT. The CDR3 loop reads CASSPRAGVDGELFF. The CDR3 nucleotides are TGTGCCAGCAGCCCGAGAGCGGGAGTAGACGGGGAGCTGTTTTTT.

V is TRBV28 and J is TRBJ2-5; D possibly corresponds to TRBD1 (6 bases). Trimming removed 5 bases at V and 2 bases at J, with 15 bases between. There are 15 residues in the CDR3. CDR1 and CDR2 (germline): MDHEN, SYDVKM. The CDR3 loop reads CASSPTGLAQETQYF. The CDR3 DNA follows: TGTGCCAGCAGTCCGACAGGTTTAGCTCAAGAGACCCAGTACTTC.

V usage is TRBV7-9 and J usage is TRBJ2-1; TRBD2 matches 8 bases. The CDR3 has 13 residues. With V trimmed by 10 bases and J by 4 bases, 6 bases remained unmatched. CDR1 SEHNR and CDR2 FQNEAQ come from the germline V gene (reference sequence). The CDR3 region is CAILGLGYNEQFF. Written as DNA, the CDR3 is TGTGCCATCCTGGGACTAGGGTACAATGAGCAGTTCTTC. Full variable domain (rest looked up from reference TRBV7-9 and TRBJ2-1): DTGVSQNPRHKITKRGQNVTFRCDPISEHNRLYWYRQTLGQGPEFLTYFQNEAQLEKSRLLSDRFSAERPKGSFSTLEIQRTEQGDSAMYLCAILGLGYNEQFFGPGTRLTVL.

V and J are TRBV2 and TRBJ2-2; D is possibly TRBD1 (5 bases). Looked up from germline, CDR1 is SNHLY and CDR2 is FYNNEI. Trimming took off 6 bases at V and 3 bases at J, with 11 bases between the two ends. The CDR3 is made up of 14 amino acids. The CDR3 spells CASRDQGYTGELFF. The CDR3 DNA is TGTGCCAGCAGGGACCAGGGTTACACCGGGGAGCTGTTTTTT.

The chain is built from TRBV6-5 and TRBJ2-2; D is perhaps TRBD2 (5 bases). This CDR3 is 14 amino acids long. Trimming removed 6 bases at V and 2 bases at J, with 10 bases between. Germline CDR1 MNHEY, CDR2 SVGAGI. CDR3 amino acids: CASRSRGNTGELFF. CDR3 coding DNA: TGTGCCAGCAGGTCACGGGGAAACACCGGGGAGCTGTTTTTT.

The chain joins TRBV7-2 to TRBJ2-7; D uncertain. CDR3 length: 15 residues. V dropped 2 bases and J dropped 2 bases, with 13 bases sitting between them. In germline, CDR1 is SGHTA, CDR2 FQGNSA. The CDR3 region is CASSLNPMRPYEQYF. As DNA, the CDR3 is TGTGCCAGCAGCTTAAATCCGATGCGACCCTACGAGCAGTACTTC.

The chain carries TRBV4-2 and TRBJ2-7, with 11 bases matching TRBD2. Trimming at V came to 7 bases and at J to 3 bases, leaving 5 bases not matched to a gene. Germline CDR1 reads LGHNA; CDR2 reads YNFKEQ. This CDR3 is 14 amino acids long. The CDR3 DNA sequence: TGTGCCAGCAAAGGGACTAGCGGCAGCTACGAGCAGTACTTC. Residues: CASKGTSGSYEQYF.

The DNA of the CDR3 is TGTGCCAGCAGTGAAGATATGGGGATTCTGAACACTGAAGCTTTCTTT. It codes for CASSEDMGILNTEAFF. The V gene is TRBV2, the J gene TRBJ1-1; the D is unclear. V lost 1 base and J lost 0, with 12 bases in between. Germline CDR1 and CDR2: SNHLY and FYNNEI. CDR3 length: 16 residues.

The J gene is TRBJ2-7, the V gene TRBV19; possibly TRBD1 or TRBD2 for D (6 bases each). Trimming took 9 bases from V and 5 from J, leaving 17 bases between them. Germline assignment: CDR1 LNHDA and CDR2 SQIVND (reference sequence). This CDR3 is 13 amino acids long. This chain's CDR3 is CASLGGRGNEQYF. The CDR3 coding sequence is TGTGCCAGCCTGGGAGGCAGGGGAAACGAGCAGTACTTC.

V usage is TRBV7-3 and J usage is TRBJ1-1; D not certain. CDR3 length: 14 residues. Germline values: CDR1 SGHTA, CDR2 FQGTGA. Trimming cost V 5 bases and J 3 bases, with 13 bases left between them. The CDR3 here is CASSKTPWDTEAFF. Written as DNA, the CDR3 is TGTGCCAGCAGCAAGACACCCTGGGACACTGAAGCTTTCTTT.

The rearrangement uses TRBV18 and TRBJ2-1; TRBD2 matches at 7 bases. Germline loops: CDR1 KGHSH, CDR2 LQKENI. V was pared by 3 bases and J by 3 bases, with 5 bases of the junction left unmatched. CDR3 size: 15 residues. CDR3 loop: CASSPRLADYNEQFF. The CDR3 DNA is TGTGCCAGCTCACCCAGGCTAGCGGACTACAATGAGCAGTTCTTC.

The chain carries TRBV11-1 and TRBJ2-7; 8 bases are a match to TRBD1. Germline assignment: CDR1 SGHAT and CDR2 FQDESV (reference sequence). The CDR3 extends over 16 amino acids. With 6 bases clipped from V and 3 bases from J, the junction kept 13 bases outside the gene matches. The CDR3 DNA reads TGTGCCAGCAGAAAAAATCTCGGGACAGGTAACTACGAGCAGTACTTC. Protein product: CASRKNLGTGNYEQYF.

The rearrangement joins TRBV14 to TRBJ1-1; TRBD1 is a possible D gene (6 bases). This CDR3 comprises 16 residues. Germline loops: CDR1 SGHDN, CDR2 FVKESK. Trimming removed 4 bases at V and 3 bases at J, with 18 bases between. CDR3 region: CASSRSGRGGHTEAFF. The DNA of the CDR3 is TGTGCCAGCAGCCGGTCGGGGCGAGGGGGGCACACTGAAGCTTTCTTT. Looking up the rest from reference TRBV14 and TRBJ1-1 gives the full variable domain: EAGVTQFPSHSVIEKGQTVTLRCDPISGHDNLYWYRRVMGKEIKFLLHFVKESKQDESGMPNNRFLAERTGGTYSTLKVQPAELEDSGVYFCASSRSGRGGHTEAFFGQGTRLTVV.

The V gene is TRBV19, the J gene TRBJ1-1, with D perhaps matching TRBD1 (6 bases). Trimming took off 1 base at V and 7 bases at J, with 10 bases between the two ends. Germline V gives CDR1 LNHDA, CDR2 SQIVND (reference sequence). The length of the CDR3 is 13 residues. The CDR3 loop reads CASSIGGGGEAFF. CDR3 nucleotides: TGTGCCAGTAGTATAGGAGGAGGGGGTGAAGCTTTCTTT.

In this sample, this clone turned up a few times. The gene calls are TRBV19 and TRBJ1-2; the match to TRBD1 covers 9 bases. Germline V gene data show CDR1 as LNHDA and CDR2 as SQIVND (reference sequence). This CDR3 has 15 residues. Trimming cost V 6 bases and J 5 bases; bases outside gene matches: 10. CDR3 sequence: CASRTQGTGRYGYTF. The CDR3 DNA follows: TGTGCCAGTAGAACGCAAGGGACAGGGCGATATGGCTACACCTTC.

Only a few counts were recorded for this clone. The CDR3 DNA reads TGTGCCACCAGCAGAGAGGGCAGGGCGAACGGCGAAGCTTTCTTT. Its protein is CATSREGRANGEAFF. The chain recombines TRBV15 with TRBJ1-1, with D possibly TRBD1 on 5 matching bases. The CDR3 is 15 amino acids. Germline loops: CDR1 LNHNV, CDR2 YYDKDF (reference sequence). V lost 0 bases and J lost 8, with 16 bases in between.

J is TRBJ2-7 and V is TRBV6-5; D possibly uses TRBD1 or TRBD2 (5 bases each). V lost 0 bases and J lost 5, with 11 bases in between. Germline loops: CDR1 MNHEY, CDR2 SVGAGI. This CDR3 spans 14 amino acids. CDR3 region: CASSYSPGRNEQYF. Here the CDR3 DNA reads TGTGCCAGCAGTTACTCTCCAGGGAGAAACGAGCAGTACTTC.

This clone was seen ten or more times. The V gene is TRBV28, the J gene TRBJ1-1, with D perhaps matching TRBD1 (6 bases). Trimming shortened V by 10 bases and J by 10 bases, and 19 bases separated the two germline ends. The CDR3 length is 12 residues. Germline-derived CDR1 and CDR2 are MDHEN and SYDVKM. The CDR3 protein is CATRYGQLGAFF. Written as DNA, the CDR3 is TGTGCCACCAGATATGGACAGCTTGGAGCTTTCTTT.

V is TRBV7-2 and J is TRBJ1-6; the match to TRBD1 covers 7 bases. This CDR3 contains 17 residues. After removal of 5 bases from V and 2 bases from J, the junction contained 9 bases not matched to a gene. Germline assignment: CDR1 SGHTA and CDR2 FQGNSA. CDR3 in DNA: TGTGCCAGCAGCCCCAGACAGGGAAGTACCTATAATTCACCCCTCCACTTT. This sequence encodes CASSPRQGSTYNSPLHF.

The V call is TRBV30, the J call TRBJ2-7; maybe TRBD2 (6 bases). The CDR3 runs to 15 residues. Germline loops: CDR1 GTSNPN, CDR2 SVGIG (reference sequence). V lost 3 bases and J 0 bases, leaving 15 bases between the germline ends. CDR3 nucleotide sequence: TGTGCCTGGAGAGTGGTCGGAGGGGACTCCTACGAGCAGTACTTC. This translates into CAWRVVGGDSYEQYF.

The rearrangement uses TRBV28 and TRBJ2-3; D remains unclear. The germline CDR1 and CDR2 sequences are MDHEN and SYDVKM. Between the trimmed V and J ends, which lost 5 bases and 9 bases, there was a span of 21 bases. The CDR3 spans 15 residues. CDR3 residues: CASSPLYRGRRTQYF. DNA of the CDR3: TGTGCCAGCAGTCCCTTGTACCGTGGGCGGCGAACGCAGTATTTT. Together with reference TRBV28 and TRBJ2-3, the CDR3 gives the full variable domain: DVKVTQSSRYLVKRTGEKVFLECVQDMDHENMFWYRQDPGLGLRLIYFSYDVKMKEKGDIPEGYSVSREKKERFSLILESASTNQTSMYLCASSPLYRGRRTQYFGPGTRLTVL.

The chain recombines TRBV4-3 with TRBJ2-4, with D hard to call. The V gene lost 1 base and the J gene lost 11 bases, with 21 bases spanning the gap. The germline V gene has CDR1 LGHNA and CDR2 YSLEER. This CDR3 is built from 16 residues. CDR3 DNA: TGCGCCAGCAGCCAAGTTCACCCAGTGGCGGCCGATGTTCAGTACTTC. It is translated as CASSQVHPVAADVQYF.

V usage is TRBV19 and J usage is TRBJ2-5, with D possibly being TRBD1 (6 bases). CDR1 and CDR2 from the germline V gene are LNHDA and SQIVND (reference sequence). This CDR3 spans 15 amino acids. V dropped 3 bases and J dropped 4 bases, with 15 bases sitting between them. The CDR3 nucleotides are TGTGCCAGTAGTATCACAAACAGGGACCGAGAGACCCAGTACTTC. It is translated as CASSITNRDRETQYF.

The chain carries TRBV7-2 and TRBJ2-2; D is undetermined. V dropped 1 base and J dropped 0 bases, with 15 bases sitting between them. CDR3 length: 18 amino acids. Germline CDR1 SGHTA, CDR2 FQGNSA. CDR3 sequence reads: CASSLGSWAGANTGELFF. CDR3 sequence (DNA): TGTGCCAGCAGCTTAGGAAGTTGGGCAGGCGCGAACACCGGGGAGCTGTTTTTT.

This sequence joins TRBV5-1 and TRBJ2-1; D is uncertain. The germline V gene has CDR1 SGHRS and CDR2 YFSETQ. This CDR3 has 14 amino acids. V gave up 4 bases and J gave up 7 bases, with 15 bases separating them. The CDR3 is CASSGVALENEQFF. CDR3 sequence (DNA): TGCGCCAGCAGCGGGGTAGCTCTTGAGAATGAGCAGTTCTTC.

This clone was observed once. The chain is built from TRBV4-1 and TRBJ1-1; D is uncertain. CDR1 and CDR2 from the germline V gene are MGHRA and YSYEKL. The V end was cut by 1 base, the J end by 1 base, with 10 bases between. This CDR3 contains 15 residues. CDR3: CASSQVGPKNTEAFF. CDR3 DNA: TGCGCCAGCAGCCAAGTCGGACCGAAGAACACTGAAGCTTTCTTT.